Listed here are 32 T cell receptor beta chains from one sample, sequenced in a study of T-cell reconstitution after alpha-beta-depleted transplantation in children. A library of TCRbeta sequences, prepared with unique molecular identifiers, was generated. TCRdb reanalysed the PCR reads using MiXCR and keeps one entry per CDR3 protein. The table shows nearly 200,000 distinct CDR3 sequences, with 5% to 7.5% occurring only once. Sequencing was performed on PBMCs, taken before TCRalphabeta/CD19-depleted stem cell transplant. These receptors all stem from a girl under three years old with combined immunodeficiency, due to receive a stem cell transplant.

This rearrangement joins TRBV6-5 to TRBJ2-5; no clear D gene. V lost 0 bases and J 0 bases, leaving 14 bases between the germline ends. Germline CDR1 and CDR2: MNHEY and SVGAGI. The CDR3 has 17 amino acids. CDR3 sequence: CASSYSVDRPNQETQYF. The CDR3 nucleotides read TGTGCCAGCAGTTACTCCGTGGACCGGCCAAACCAAGAGACCCAGTACTTC.

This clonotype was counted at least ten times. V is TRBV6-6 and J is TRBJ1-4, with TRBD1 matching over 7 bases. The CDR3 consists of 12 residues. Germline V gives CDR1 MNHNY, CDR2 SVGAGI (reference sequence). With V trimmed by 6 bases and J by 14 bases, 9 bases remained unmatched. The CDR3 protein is CASSLSDRDLFF. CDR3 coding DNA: TGTGCCAGCAGCCTCTCAGACAGGGACCTGTTTTTT.

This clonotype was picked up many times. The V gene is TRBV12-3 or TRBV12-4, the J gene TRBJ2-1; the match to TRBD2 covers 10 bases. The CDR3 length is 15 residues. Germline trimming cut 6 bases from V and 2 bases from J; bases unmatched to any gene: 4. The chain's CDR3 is CASRSAGGPYNEQFF. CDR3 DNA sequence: TGTGCCAGCAGGTCAGCGGGAGGGCCCTACAATGAGCAGTTCTTC.

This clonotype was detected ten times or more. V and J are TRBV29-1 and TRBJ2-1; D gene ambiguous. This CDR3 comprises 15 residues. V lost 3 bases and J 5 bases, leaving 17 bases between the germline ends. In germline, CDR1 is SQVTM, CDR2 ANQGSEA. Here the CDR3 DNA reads TGCAGCGTTGAGGGGAACTCGGTTACGAACAATGAGCAGTTCTTC. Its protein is CSVEGNSVTNNEQFF.

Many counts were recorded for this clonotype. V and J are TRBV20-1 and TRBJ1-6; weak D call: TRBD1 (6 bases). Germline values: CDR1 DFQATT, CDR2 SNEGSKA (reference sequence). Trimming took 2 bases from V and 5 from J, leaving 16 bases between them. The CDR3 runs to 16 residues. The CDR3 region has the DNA TGCAGTGCTAGACCCCCACAGGGCAGGGATAATTCACCCCTCCACTTT. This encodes CSARPPQGRDNSPLHF.

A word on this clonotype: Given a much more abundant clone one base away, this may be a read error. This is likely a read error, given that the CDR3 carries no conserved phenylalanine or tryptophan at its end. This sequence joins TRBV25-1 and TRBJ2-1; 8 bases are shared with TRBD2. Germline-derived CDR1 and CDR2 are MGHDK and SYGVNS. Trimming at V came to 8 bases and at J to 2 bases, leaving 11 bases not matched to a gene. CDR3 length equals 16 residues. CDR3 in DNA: TGTGCCAGCTCCCCTCCGGGACTAGGGGCCTACAATGAGCAGTTCTAC. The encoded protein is CASSPPGLGAYNEQFY.

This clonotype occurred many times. CDR3 nucleotides: TGTGCCAGCAGCCCTGGGACTTCTGAGCAGTTCTTC. It yields the protein CASSPGTSEQFF. The chain is built from TRBV7-3 and TRBJ2-1; tentatively, D is TRBD2 (6 bases). The CDR3 spans 12 residues. CDR1 and CDR2 (germline): SGHTA, FQGTGA. Between the trimmed V and J ends, which lost 5 bases and 9 bases, there was a span of 11 bases. Looking up the rest from reference TRBV7-3 and TRBJ2-1 gives the full variable domain: GAGVSQTPSNKVTEKGKYVELRCDPISGHTALYWYRQSLGQGPEFLIYFQGTGAADDSGLPNDRFFAVRPEGSVSTLKIQRTERGDSAVYLCASSPGTSEQFFGPGTRLTVL.

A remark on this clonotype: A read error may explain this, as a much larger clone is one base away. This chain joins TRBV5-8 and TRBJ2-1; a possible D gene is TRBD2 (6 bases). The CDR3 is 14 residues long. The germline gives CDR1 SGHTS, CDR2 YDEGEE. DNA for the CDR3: TGTGCCACCAGCTGGGGCGGCGCGGGGTATGAGCAGTTCTTC. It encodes CATSWGGAGYEQFF.

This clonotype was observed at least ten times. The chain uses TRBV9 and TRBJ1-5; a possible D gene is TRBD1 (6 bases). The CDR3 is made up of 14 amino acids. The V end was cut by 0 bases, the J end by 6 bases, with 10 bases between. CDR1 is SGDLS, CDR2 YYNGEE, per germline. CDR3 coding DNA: TGTGCCAGCAGCGTAGCGATACAGGGTCAGCCCCAGCATTTT. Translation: CASSVAIQGQPQHF.

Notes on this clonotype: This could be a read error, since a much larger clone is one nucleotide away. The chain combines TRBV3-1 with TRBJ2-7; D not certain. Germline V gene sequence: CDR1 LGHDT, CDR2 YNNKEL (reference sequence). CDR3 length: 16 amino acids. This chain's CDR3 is CASSQALGGSSYKQYF. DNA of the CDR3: TGTGCCAGCAGCCAAGCTCTCGGCGGCAGCTCCTACAAGCAGTACTTC.

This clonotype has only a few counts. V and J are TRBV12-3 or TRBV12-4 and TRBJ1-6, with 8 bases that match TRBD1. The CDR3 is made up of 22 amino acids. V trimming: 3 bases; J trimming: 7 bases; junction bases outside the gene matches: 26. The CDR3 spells CASSFIPVPEDRGGIGNSPLHF. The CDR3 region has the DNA TGTGCCAGCAGTTTTATTCCAGTCCCGGAAGACAGGGGTGGAATCGGGAATTCACCCCTCCACTTT.

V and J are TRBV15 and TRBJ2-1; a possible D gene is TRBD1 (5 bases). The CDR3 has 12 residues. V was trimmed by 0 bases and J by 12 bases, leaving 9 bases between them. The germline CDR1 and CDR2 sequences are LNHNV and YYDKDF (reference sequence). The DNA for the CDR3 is TGTGCCACCAGCAGAGATGCTCAGGGGCAGTTCTTC. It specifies CATSRDAQGQFF. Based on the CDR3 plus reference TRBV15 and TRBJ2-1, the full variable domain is DAMVIQNPRYQVTQFGKPVTLSCSQTLNHNVMYWYQQKSSQAPKLLFHYYDKDFNNEADTPDNFQSRRPNTSFCFLDIRSPGLGDTAMYLCATSRDAQGQFFGPGTRLTVL.

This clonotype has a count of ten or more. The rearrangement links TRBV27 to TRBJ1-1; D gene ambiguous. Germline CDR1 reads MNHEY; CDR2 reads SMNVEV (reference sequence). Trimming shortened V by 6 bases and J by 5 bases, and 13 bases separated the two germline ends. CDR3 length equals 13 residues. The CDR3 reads CASSYSVRTEAFF. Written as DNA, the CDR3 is TGTGCCAGCAGCTATTCCGTCAGGACTGAAGCTTTCTTT.

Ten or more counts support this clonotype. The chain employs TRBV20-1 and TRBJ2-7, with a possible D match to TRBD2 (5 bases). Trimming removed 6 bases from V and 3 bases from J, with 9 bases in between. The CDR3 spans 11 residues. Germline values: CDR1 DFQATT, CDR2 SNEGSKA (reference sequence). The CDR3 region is CSASGLYEQYF. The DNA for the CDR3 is TGCAGTGCAAGCGGCCTCTACGAGCAGTACTTC.

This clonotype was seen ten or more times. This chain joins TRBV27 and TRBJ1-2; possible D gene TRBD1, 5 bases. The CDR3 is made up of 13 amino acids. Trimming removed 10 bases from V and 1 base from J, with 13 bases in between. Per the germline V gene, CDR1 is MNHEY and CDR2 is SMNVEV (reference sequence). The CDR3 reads CATRPGFNYGYTF. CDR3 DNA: TGTGCCACCAGACCAGGGTTTAACTATGGCTACACCTTC.

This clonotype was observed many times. CDR3 DNA sequence: TGTGCCAGCAGCTTTTGGCAGCGCTTTCGGTTGAACACTGAAGCTTTCTTT. Its protein is CASSFWQRFRLNTEAFF. This chain joins TRBV7-9 and TRBJ1-1; D not resolved. CDR3 length: 17 residues. The germline CDR1 and CDR2 sequences are SEHNR and FQNEAQ (reference sequence). Trimming removed 3 bases at V and 0 bases at J, with 17 bases between.

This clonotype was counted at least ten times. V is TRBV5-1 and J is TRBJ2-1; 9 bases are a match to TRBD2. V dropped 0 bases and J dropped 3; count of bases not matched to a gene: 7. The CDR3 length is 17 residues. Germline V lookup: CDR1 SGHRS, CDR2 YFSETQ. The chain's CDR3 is CASSLAAGGNNYNEQFF. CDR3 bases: TGCGCCAGCAGCTTGGCTGCGGGGGGGAACAACTACAATGAGCAGTTCTTC.

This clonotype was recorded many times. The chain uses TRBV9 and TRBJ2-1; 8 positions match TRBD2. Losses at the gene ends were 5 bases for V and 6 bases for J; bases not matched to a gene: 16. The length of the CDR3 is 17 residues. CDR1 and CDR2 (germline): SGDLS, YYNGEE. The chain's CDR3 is CASRDDPGTRGCNEQFF. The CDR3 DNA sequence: TGTGCCAGCAGAGACGACCCCGGGACTAGGGGCTGCAATGAGCAGTTCTTC.

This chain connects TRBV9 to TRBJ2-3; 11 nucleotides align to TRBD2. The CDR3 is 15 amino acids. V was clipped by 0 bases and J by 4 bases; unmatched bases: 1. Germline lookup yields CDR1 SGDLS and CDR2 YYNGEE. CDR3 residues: CASSVASGRPDTQYF. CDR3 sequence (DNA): TGTGCCAGCAGCGTAGCTAGCGGGAGGCCAGATACGCAGTATTTT.

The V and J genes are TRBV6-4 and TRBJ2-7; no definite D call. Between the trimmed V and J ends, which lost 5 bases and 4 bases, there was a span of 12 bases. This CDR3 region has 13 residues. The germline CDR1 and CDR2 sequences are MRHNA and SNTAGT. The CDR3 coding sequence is TGTGCCAGCAGTCTACTACTGGGATACGAGCAGTACTTC. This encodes CASSLLLGYEQYF.

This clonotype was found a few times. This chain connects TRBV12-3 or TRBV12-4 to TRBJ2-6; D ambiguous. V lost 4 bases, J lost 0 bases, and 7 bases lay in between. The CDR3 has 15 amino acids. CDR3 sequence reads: CASSSDNSGANVLTF. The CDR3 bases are TGTGCCAGCAGTTCCGACAACTCTGGGGCCAACGTCCTGACTTTC.

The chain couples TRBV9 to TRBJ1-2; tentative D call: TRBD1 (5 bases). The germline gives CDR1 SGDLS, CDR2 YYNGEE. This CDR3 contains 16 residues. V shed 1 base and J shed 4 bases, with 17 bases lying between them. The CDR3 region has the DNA TGTGCCAGCAGCGTATCCGTCGGACAAAGTCCCTATGGCTACACCTTC. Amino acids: CASSVSVGQSPYGYTF.

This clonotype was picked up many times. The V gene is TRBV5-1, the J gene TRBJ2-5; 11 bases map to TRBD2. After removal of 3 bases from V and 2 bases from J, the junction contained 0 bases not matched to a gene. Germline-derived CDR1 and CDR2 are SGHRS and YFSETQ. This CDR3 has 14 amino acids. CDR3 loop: CASSWTSGQETQYF. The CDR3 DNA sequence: TGCGCCAGCAGCTGGACTAGCGGGCAAGAGACCCAGTACTTC.

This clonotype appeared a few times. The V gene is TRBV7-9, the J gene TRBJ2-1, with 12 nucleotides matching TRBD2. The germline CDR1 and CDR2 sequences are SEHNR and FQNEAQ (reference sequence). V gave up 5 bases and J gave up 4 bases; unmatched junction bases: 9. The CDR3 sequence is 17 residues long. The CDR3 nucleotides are TGTGCCAGCAGCCCCCGGACTAGCGGGACTTTTTACAATGAGCAGTTCTTC. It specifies CASSPRTSGTFYNEQFF.

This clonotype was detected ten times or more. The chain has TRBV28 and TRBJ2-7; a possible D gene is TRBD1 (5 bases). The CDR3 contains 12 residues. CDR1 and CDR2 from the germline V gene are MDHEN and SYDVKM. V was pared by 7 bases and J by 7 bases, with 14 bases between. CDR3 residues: CASITAGQEQYF. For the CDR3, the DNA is TGTGCCAGCATTACTGCAGGGCAAGAGCAGTACTTC.

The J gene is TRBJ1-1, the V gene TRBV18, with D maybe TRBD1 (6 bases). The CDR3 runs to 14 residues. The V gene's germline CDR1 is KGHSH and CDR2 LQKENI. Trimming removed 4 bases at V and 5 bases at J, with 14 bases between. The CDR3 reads CASSRTGRWTEAFF. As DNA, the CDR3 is TGTGCCAGCTCACGAACAGGGAGATGGACTGAAGCTTTCTTT.

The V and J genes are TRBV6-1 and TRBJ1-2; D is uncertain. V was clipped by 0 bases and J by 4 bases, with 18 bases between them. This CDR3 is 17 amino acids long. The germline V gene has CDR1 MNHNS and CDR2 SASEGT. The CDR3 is CASSEAPAGPSIYGYTF. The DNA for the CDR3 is TGTGCCAGCAGTGAAGCCCCCGCAGGCCCCTCAATCTATGGCTACACCTTC.

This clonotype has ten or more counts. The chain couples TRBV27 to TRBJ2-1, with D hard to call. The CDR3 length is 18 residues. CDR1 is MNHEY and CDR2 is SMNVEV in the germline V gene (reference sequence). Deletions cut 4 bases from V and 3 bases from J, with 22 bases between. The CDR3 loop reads CASSSLTLGPWVYNEQFF. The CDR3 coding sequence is TGTGCCAGCAGTTCCTTGACCCTGGGTCCTTGGGTCTACAATGAGCAGTTCTTC.

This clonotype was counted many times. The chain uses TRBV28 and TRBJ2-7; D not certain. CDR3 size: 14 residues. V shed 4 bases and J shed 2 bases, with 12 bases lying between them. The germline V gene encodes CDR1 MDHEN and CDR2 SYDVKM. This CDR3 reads CASSWATETYEQYF. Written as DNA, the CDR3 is TGTGCCAGCAGTTGGGCTACCGAAACCTACGAGCAGTACTTC.

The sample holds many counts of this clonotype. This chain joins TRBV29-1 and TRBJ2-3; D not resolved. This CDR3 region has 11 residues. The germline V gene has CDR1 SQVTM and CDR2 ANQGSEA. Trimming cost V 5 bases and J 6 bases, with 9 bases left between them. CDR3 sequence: CSVPGSDTQYF. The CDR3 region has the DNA TGCAGCGTTCCCGGCTCGGATACGCAGTATTTT.

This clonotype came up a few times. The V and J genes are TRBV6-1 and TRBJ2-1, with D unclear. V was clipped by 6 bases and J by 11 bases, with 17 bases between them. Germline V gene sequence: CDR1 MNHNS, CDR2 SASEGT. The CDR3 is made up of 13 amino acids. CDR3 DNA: TGTGCCAGCAGCGACCTCGGGTCTATAAAGCAGTTCTTC. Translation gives CASSDLGSIKQFF.

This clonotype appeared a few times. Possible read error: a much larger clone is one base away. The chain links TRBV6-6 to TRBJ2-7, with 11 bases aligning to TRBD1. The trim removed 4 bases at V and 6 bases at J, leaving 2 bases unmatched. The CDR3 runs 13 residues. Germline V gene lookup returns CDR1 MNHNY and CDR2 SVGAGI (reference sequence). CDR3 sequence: CASSSGTGGEQYF. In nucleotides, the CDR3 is TGTGCCAGCAGTTCCGGGACAGGGGGCGAGCAGTACTTC.